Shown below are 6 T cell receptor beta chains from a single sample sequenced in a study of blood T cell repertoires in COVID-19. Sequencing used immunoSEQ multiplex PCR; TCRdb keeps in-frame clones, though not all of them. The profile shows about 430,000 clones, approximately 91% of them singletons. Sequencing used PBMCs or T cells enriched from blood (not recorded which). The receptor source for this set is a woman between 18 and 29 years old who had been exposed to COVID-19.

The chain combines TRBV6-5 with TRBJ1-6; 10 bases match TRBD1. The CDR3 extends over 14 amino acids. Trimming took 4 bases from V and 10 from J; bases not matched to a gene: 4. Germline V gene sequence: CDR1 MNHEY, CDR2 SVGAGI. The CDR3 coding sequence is TGTGCCAGCAGTTCAGGGACAGGGGTATCACCCCTCCACTTT. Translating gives CASSSGTGVSPLHF.

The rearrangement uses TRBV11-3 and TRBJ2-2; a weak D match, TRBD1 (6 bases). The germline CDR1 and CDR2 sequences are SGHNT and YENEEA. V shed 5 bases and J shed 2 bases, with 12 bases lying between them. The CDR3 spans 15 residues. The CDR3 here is CASSISRGNTGELFF. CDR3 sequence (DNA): TGTGCCAGCAGCATTTCCAGGGGAAACACCGGGGAGCTGTTTTTT.

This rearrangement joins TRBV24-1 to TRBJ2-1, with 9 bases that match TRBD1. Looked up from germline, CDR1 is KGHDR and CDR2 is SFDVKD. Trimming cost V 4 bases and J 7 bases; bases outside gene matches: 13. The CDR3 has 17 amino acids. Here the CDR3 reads CATSDHPLTGGSNEQFF. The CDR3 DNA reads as TGTGCCACCAGTGACCACCCATTGACAGGGGGGTCTAATGAGCAGTTCTTC.

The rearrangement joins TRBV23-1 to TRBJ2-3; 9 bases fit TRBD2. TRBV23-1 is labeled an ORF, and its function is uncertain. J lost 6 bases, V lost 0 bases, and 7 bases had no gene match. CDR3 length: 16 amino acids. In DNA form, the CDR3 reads TGCGCCAGCAGTCAATCGAAGGCGGGGGGGCCGGATACGCAGTATTTT. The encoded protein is CASSQSKAGGPDTQYF.

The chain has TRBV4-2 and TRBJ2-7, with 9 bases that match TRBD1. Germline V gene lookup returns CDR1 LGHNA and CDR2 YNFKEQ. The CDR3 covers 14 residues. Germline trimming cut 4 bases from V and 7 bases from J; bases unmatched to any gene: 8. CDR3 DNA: TGTGCCAGCAGCCGGGACAGGGCGGCGGGAGAGCAGTACTTC. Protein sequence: CASSRDRAAGEQYF.

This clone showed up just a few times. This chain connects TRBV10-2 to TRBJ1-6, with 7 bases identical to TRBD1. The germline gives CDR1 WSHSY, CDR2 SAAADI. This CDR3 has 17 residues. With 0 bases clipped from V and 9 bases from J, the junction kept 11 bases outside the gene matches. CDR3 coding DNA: TGCGCCAGCAGTGAGTCGGGACAGAACCCAATTACTTCACCCCTCCACTTT. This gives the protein CASSESGQNPITSPLHF.